The entry below describes one TCR beta chain. What it recognizes is unknown. The CDR3 extends over 18 amino acids. The junction had 7 bases not matched to a gene; V was cut back by 1 base and J by 2 bases. Germline-derived CDR1 and CDR2 are KGHSH and LQKENI. This specimen comes from a study of T cells in localized non-small cell lung cancer. General study findings and limits: The study found T cell clonality highest in uninvolved adjacent lung, above tumor. Adjacent lung tissue had a median about 52 of the top 100 clones found in the tumor.

Repertoires were generated with immunoSEQ multiplex PCR, while TCRdb's copy carries only in-frame clones and drops some. The top ten hold 15% to 20% of the sample, which has 50,000 or so clones, over 80% seen once. Sequencing used peripheral blood, obtained before any cancer treatment. The chain has TRBV18 and TRBJ2-5; 13 bases fit TRBD2. The origin of this receptor is a female donor older than 55 with stage II squamous cell lung carcinoma. CDR3 sequence reads: CASSPRLAGGPNQETQYF. DNA for the CDR3: TGTGCCAGCTCACCACGACTAGCGGGGGGCCCTAATCAAGAGACCCAGTACTTC.